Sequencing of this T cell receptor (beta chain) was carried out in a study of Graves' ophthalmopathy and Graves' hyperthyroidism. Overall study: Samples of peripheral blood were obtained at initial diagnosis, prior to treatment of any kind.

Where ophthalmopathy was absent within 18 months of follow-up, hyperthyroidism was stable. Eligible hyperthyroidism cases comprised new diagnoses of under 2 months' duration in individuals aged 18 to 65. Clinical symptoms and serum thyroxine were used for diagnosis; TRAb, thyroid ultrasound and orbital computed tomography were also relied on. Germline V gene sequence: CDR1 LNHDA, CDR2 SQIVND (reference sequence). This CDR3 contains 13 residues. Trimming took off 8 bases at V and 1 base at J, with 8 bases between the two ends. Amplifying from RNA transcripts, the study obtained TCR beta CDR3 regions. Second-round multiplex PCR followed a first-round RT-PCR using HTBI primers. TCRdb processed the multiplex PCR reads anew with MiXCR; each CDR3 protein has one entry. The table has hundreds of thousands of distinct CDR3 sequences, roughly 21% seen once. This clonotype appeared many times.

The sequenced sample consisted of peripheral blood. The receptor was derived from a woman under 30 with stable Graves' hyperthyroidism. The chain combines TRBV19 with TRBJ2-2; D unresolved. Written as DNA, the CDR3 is TGTGCCAGTCAAGTAGGGAACACCGGGGAGCTGTTTTTT. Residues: CASQVGNTGELFF.